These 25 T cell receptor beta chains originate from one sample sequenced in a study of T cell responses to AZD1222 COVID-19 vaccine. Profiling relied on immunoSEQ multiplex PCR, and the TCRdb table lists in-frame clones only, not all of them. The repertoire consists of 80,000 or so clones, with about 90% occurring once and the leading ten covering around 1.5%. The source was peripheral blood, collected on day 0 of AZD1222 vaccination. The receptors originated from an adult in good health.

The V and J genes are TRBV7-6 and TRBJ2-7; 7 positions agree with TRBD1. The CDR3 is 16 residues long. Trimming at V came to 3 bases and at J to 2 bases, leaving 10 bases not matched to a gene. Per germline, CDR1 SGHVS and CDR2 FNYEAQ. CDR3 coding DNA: TGTGCCAGCAGCTTGGGAGCCGGGACAGATGCCTACGAGCAGTACTTC. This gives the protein CASSLGAGTDAYEQYF.

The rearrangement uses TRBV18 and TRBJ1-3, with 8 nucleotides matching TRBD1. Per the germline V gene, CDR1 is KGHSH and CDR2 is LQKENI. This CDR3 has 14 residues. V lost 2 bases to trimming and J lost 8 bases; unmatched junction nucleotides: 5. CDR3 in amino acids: CASSPGAGGDTIYF. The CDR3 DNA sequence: TGTGCCAGCTCACCAGGAGCAGGGGGCGACACCATATATTTT.

The CDR3 nucleotides are TGTGCCAGCAGCCATCGGACGAACACCGGGGAGCTGTTTTTT. Its protein is CASSHRTNTGELFF. J is TRBJ2-2 and V is TRBV3-1 (or the pseudogene TRBV3-2); no definite D call. Germline V CDR1 and CDR2: LGHDT, YNNKEL (reference sequence). There are 14 residues in the CDR3. With 3 bases removed from V and 0 bases from J, the gap between germline ends came to 5 bases.

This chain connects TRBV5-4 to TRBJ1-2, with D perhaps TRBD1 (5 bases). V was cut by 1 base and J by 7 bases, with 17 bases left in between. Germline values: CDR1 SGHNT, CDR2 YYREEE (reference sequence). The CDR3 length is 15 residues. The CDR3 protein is CASSLMDMLGGGYTF. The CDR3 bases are TGTGCCAGCAGCTTGATGGACATGCTAGGTGGTGGCTACACCTTC.

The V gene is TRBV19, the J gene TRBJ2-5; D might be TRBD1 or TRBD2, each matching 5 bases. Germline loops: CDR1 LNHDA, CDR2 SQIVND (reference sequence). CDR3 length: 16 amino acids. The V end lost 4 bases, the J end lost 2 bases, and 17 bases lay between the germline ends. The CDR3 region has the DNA TGTGCCAGTAGTAGTCCGGGACGGAGGACACAAGAGACCCAGTACTTC. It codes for CASSSPGRRTQETQYF.

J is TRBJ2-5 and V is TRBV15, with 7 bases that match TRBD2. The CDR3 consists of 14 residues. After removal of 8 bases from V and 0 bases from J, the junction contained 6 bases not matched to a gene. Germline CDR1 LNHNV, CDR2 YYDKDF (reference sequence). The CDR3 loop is CATGPSGNQETQYF. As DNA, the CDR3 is TGTGCCACCGGGCCTAGCGGAAACCAAGAGACCCAGTACTTC.

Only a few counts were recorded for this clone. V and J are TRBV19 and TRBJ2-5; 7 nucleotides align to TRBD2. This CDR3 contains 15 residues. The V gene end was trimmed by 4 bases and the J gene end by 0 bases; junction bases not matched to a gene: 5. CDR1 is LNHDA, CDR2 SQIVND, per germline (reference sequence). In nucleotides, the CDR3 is TGTGCCAGTAGTAGGGGCGGGAGTAACCAAGAGACCCAGTACTTC. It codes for CASSRGGSNQETQYF.

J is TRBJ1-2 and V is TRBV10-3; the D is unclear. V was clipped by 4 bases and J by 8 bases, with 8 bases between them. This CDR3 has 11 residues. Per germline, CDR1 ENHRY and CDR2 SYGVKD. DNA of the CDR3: TGTGCCATCAGTGTCGCTGGGGGCTACACCTTC. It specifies CAISVAGGYTF.

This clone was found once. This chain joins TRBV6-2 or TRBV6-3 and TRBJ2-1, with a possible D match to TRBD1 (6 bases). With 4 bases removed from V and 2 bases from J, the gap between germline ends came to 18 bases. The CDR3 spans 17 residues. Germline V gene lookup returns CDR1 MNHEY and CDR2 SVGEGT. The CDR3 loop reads CASSFSTAWGPYNEQFF. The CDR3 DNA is TGTGCCAGCAGTTTCAGTACGGCCTGGGGGCCCTACAATGAGCAGTTCTTC.

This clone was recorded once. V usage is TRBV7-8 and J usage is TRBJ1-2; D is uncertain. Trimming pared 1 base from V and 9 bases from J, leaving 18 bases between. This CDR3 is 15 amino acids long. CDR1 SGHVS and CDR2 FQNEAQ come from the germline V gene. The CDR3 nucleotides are TGTGCCAGCAGCTTAGATTTAGGCCGGATTTTTAGCTACACCTTC. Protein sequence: CASSLDLGRIFSYTF.

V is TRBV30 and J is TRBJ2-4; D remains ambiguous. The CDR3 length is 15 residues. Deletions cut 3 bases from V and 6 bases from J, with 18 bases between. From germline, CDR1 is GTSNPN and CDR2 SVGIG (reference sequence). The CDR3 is CAWSEAGHPRNIQYF. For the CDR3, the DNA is TGTGCCTGGAGCGAAGCCGGTCATCCAAGAAACATTCAGTACTTC.

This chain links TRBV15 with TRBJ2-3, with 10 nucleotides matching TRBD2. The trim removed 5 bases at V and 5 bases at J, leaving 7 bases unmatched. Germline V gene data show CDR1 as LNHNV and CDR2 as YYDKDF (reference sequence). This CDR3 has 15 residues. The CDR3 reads CATSPRTSGGDTQYF. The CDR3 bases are TGTGCCACCAGCCCGCGGACTAGCGGCGGAGATACGCAGTATTTT.

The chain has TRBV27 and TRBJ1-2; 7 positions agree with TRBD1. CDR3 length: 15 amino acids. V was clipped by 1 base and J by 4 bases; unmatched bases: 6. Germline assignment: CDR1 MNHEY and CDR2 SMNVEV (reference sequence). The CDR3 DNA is TGTGCCAGCAGTTTATGGAGGGGGCTAGGCTATGGCTACACCTTC. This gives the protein CASSLWRGLGYGYTF.

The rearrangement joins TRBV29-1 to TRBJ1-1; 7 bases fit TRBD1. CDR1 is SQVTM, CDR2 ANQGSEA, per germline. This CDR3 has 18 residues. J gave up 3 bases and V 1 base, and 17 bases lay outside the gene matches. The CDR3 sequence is CSVEVREESRGSYTEAFF. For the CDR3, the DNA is TGCAGCGTTGAAGTACGGGAGGAAAGCAGGGGGTCATACACTGAAGCTTTCTTT.

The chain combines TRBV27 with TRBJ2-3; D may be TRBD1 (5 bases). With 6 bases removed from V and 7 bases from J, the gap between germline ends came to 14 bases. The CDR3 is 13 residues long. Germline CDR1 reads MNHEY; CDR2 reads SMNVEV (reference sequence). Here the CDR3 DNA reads TGTGCCAGCAGATGGGGCTATGATCATACGCAGTATTTT. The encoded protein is CASRWGYDHTQYF.

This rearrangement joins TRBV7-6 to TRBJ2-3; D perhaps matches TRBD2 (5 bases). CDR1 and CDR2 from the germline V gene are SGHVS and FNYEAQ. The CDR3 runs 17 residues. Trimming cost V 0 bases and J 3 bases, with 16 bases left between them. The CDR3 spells CASSLAGGSIATDTQYF. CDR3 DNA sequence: TGTGCCAGCAGCTTAGCTGGAGGTTCCATCGCGACAGATACGCAGTATTTT.

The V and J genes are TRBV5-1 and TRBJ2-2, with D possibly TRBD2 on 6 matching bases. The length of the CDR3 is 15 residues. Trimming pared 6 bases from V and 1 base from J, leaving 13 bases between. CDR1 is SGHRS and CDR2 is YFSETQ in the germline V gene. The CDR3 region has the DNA TGCGCCAGCACCGAGTCTAGCGAGAACACCGGGGAGCTGTTTTTT. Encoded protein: CASTESSENTGELFF.

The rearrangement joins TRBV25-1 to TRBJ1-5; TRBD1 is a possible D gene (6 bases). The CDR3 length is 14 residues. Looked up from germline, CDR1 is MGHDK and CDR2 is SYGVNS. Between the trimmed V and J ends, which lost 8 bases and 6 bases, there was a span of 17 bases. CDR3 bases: TGTGCCAGCGCCGCACAGGGCGTCGGTCAGCCCCAGCATTTT. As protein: CASAAQGVGQPQHF.

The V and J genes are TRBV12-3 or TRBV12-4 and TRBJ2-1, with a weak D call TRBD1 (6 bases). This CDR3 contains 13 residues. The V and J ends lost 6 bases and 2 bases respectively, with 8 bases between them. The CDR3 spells CASSRTAYNEQFF. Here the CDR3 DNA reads TGTGCCAGCAGCCGGACAGCCTACAATGAGCAGTTCTTC.

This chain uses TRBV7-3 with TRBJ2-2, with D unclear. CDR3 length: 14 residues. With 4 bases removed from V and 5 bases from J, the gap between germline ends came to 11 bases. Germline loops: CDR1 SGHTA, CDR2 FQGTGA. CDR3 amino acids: CASSSSPGTGELFF. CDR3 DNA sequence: TGTGCCAGCAGCTCCTCCCCTGGGACCGGGGAGCTGTTTTTT.

The CDR3 protein is CASSLGDRDGTEAFF. In DNA, the CDR3 is TGTGCCAGCAGCTTAGGGGACAGGGATGGCACTGAAGCTTTCTTT. The rearrangement links TRBV7-9 to TRBJ1-1, with TRBD1 identical over 9 bases. This CDR3 spans 15 amino acids. V shed 1 base, J shed 4 bases, and the junction held 4 bases outside the gene matches. Germline assignment: CDR1 SEHNR and CDR2 FQNEAQ (reference sequence).

CDR3 DNA sequence: TGTGCCAGCTCACTCCAAGAGACCCAGTACTTC. This encodes CASSLQETQYF. This sequence joins TRBV18 and TRBJ2-5; D is ambiguous. The CDR3 extends over 11 amino acids. Trimming pared 4 bases from V and 1 base from J, leaving 1 base between. CDR1 KGHSH and CDR2 LQKENI come from the germline V gene.

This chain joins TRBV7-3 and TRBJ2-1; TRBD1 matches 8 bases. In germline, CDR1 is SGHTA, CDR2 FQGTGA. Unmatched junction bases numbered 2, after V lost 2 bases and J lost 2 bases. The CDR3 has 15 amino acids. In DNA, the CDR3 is TGTGCCAGCAGCTTAGGACAGGGCCCCTACAATGAGCAGTTCTTC. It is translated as CASSLGQGPYNEQFF. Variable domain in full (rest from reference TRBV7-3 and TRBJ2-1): GAGVSQTPSNKVTEKGKYVELRCDPISGHTALYWYRQSLGQGPEFLIYFQGTGAADDSGLPNDRFFAVRPEGSVSTLKIQRTERGDSAVYLCASSLGQGPYNEQFFGPGTRLTVL.

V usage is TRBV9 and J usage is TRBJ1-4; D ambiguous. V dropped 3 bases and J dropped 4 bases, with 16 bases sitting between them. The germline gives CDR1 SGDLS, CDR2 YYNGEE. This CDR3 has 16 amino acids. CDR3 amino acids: CASSASPGGLNEKLFF. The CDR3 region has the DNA TGTGCCAGCAGCGCATCACCAGGAGGGCTTAATGAAAAACTGTTTTTT.

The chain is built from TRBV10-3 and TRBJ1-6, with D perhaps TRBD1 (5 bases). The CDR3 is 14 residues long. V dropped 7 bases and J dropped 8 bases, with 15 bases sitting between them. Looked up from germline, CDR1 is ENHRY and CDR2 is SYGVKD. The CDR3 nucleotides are TGTGCCATCAACGCAGGGCCAGGCGATTCACCCCTCCACTTT. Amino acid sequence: CAINAGPGDSPLHF.